Reported below is one TCR beta chain. Antigen: not known. The data stem from a study of cytomegalovirus exposure and HLA in healthy donors. Germline V lookup: CDR1 SGHRS, CDR2 YFSETQ. V was trimmed by 2 bases and J by 6 bases, leaving 17 bases between them. This CDR3 is 15 amino acids long. Study-level results: In a later analysis, common viral pathogens appeared linked to several of the most significant clusters. Trimming of TCR beta V- and J-genes showed a link, identified in a later analysis, to a missense DCLRE1C variant. Among TCR beta chains, those listed as cytomegalovirus-associated numbered about 160.

PCR employed 60 Vbeta and 13 Jbeta primers. In the original analysis: In a later analysis, around 10 million of 83 million or so unique beta chains occurred in at least two donors. Profiled with immunoSEQ multiplex PCR; TCRdb holds only in-frame clones, not every one. V and J calls and clone size come straight from that table; D and trimming were deduced from the DNA. The sample lists about 110,000 clones, roughly 72% seen once, with 6.5% to 8.5% in the top ten. Sequencing was performed on PBMCs. This TCR was sampled from a man younger than 45 in good health and CMV-seronegative. J is TRBJ1-1 and V is TRBV5-1; D is ambiguous. The CDR3 region has the DNA TGCGCCAGCAGCTTAATGGGAGGCGGAGGTGCTGAAGCTTTCTTT. Protein: CASSLMGGGGAEAFF. Supplemented by reference TRBV5-1 and TRBJ1-1, the full variable domain reads KAGVTQTPRYLIKTRGQQVTLSCSPISGHRSVSWYQQTPGQGLQFLFEYFSETQRNKGNFPGRFSGRQFSNSRSEMNVSTLELGDSALYLCASSLMGGGGAEAFFGQGTRLTVV.